Presented here are 23 T cell receptor beta chains from one specimen sequenced in a study of human T cells and chemical hapten exposure. One entry per CDR3 protein, called by TCRdb with MiXCR from the 5' RACE reads. The repertoire includes fewer than 150,000 distinct CDR3 sequences, 19% of them detected once, and 2.8% sits in the top ten. Total RNA came from unfractionated whole blood. The origin of the receptors is a human donor in good health.

This rearrangement joins TRBV6-1 to TRBJ1-1, with D maybe TRBD1 (6 bases). The CDR3 runs 12 residues. Germline V gene data show CDR1 as MNHNS and CDR2 as SASEGT. With 10 bases removed from V and 4 bases from J, the gap between germline ends came to 13 bases. The CDR3 DNA sequence: TGTGCCACCCGGACAGTCCGCACTGAAGCTTTCTTT. It is translated as CATRTVRTEAFF.

This clonotype was recorded a few times. The chain has TRBV20-1 and TRBJ1-2; 7 nucleotides align to TRBD1. The ends lost 4 bases at V and 4 bases at J; junction bases unmatched: 9. The CDR3 spans 14 residues. The germline gives CDR1 DFQATT, CDR2 SNEGSKA (reference sequence). The CDR3 here is CSANIGGTAYGYTF. The CDR3 DNA follows: TGCAGTGCTAATATAGGGGGGACAGCCTATGGCTACACCTTC.

This sequence joins TRBV29-1 and TRBJ2-5; TRBD2 is a possible D gene (6 bases). Germline CDR1 reads SQVTM; CDR2 reads ANQGSEA. Trimming removed 7 bases at V and 6 bases at J, with 18 bases between. The CDR3 totals 13 residues. The CDR3 bases are TGCAGCGCTCTGTCCGGGAGTGAGAAGACCCAGTACTTC. Translated: CSALSGSEKTQYF. Full variable domain (remainder filled in from reference TRBV29-1 and TRBJ2-5): SAVISQKPSRDICQRGTSLTIQCQVDSQVTMMFWYRQQPGQSLTLIATANQGSEATYESGFVIDKFPISRPNLTFSTLTVSNMSPEDSSIYLCSALSGSEKTQYFGPGTRLLVL.

The chain is built from TRBV7-9 and TRBJ2-5; possible D gene TRBD2, 7 bases. The germline CDR1 and CDR2 sequences are SEHNR and FQNEAQ (reference sequence). V shed 7 bases and J shed 1 base, with 16 bases lying between them. The CDR3 loop spans 15 amino acids. Here the CDR3 DNA reads TGTGCCAGCACCGGGGGGCGCTCACTCCAAGAGACCCAGTACTTC. Protein: CASTGGRSLQETQYF.

The rearrangement links TRBV2 to TRBJ1-2; 10 bases fit TRBD1. V gave up 6 bases and J gave up 4 bases; unmatched junction bases: 11. Looked up from germline, CDR1 is SNHLY and CDR2 is FYNNEI. This CDR3 is 16 amino acids long. CDR3 sequence: CASSAARQGAGYGYTF. The CDR3 region has the DNA TGTGCCAGCAGCGCGGCGAGACAGGGGGCAGGCTATGGCTACACCTTC.

This clonotype was recorded a few times. This rearrangement joins TRBV6-2 or TRBV6-3 to TRBJ2-2, with 15 bases aligning to TRBD2. The J segment lost 0 bases and the V segment lost 10 bases, leaving 12 bases of the junction unmatched. This CDR3 region has 19 residues. From germline, CDR1 is MNHEY and CDR2 SVGEGT. CDR3 amino acids: CAILKSGLAGGPNTGELFF. CDR3 bases: TGTGCCATCCTTAAATCGGGACTAGCGGGAGGCCCGAACACCGGGGAGCTGTTTTTT.

This clonotype has a handful of counts. This chain connects TRBV29-1 to TRBJ2-7; tentatively, D is TRBD1 (6 bases). CDR3 length: 14 residues. V gave up 7 bases and J gave up 4 bases, with 20 bases separating them. Germline loops: CDR1 SQVTM, CDR2 ANQGSEA. This CDR3 reads CSDAGTLNKYEQYF. The CDR3 DNA is TGCAGCGATGCCGGGACACTAAACAAGTACGAGCAGTACTTC.

In this sample, this clonotype turned up a few times. The chain employs TRBV20-1 and TRBJ2-4; tentative D call: TRBD2 (5 bases). Germline V gene lookup returns CDR1 DFQATT and CDR2 SNEGSKA (reference sequence). V was shortened by 6 bases and J by 1 base, with 10 bases between the two germline ends. CDR3 length: 13 amino acids. The CDR3 reads CSAGVEAKNIQYF. The CDR3 nucleotides read TGCAGTGCCGGGGTAGAGGCCAAAAACATTCAGTACTTC.

There are a few counts of this clonotype. This chain joins TRBV2 and TRBJ1-5; weak D call: TRBD1 (6 bases). Germline CDR1 reads SNHLY; CDR2 reads FYNNEI. Trimming removed 5 bases at V and 3 bases at J, with 8 bases between. The CDR3 sequence is 13 residues long. The DNA for the CDR3 is TGTGCCAGCAGTACAGGGCTCAATCAGCCCCAGCATTTT. The encoded protein is CASSTGLNQPQHF.

This clonotype appeared a few times. The J gene is TRBJ1-1, the V gene TRBV29-1, with D uncertain. The germline gives CDR1 SQVTM, CDR2 ANQGSEA. V lost 4 bases, J lost 1 base, and 4 bases lay in between. This CDR3 spans 11 amino acids. CDR3 region: CSVARNTEAFF. In nucleotides, the CDR3 is TGCAGCGTTGCCAGGAACACTGAAGCTTTCTTT.

The V and J genes are TRBV7-2 and TRBJ1-3; D not certain. This CDR3 is 12 amino acids long. V was shortened by 3 bases and J by 2 bases, with 2 bases between the two germline ends. From germline, CDR1 is SGHTA and CDR2 FQGNSA. The CDR3 bases are TGTGCCAGCAGCTTCCCTGGAAACACCATATATTTT. This sequence encodes CASSFPGNTIYF. Complete variable domain (other parts from reference TRBV7-2 and TRBJ1-3): GAGVSQSPSNKVTEKGKDVELRCDPISGHTALYWYRQSLGQGLEFLIYFQGNSAPDKSGLPSDRFSAERTGGSVSTLTIQRTQQEDSAVYLCASSFPGNTIYFGEGSWLTVV.

The chain uses TRBV15 and TRBJ2-7; no reliable D call. The CDR3 spans 13 residues. Germline lookup yields CDR1 LNHNV and CDR2 YYDKDF (reference sequence). The V end was cut by 2 bases, the J end by 5 bases, with 10 bases between. The CDR3 nucleotides are TGTGCCACCAGCAGACAACTTCGTGACGAGCAGTACTTC. Translated, it gives CATSRQLRDEQYF.

The sample holds a few counts of this clonotype. The chain combines TRBV20-1 with TRBJ2-2; weak D call: TRBD2 (5 bases). The germline gives CDR1 DFQATT, CDR2 SNEGSKA (reference sequence). Trimming stripped 5 bases from V and 5 bases from J, with 12 bases between. CDR3 length: 13 residues. CDR3 in amino acids: CSAASYSTGELFF. The CDR3, as DNA: TGCAGTGCTGCTAGCTACAGTACCGGGGAGCTGTTTTTT.

The CDR3 sequence is CASSFAGAEQFF. CDR3 nucleotide sequence: TGTGCCAGCAGCTTTGCGGGAGCTGAGCAGTTCTTC. This chain links TRBV13 with TRBJ2-1; 7 bases align to TRBD2. The CDR3 consists of 12 residues. Germline assignment: CDR1 PRHDT and CDR2 FYEKMQ (reference sequence). V gave up 3 bases and J gave up 9 bases; unmatched junction bases: 2.

This chain connects TRBV11-3 to TRBJ2-1; TRBD1 or TRBD2 may be the D gene (5 bases each). CDR3 size: 13 residues. V was pared by 1 base and J by 8 bases, with 9 bases between. The germline V gene encodes CDR1 SGHNT and CDR2 YENEEA. CDR3: CASSLGGTHEQFF. The CDR3 DNA follows: TGTGCCAGCAGCTTAGGAGGGACCCATGAGCAGTTCTTC.

This chain joins TRBV6-6 and TRBJ1-4; 11 positions agree with TRBD1. The CDR3 is made up of 17 amino acids. V dropped 7 bases and J dropped 7; count of bases not matched to a gene: 14. The germline gives CDR1 MNHNY, CDR2 SVGAGI (reference sequence). CDR3 sequence (DNA): TGTGCCAGCACCCCGGACAGGGGGCATAAAGAGGGTGAAAAACTGTTTTTT. As protein: CASTPDRGHKEGEKLFF.

J is TRBJ1-5 and V is TRBV12-3 or TRBV12-4, with no clear D. The length of the CDR3 is 13 residues. Trimming cost V 2 bases and J 3 bases, with 5 bases left between them. The DNA for the CDR3 is TGTGCCAGCAGTTTATTAGACAATCAGCCCCAGCATTTT. Its protein is CASSLLDNQPQHF.

This clonotype was counted between two and nine times. The rearrangement joins TRBV5-4 to TRBJ2-7; 9 bases map to TRBD2. The CDR3 runs 16 residues. J gave up 2 bases and V 4 bases, and 10 bases lay outside the gene matches. Per germline, CDR1 SGHNT and CDR2 YYREEE (reference sequence). CDR3 coding DNA: TGTGCCAGCAGCCCGGACAGACTAGCGGTAACCTACGAGCAGTACTTC. Its protein product is CASSPDRLAVTYEQYF.

Concerning this clonotype itself: One end of the junction is discordant with germline, which a read error may explain. CDR3 coding DNA: TGTGCCAGCAAAGCCGCAGGGAATGGCCCTTTGGATTTT. It translates to CASKAAGNGPLDF. V usage is TRBV11-2 and J usage is TRBJ2-3; D may be TRBD1 (5 bases). Per the germline V gene, CDR1 is SGHAT and CDR2 is FQNNGV. The CDR3 has 13 residues.

There are many counts of this clonotype. The V and J genes are TRBV27 and TRBJ1-1; TRBD1 aligns across 7 bases. J gave up 3 bases and V 6 bases, and 13 bases lay outside the gene matches. The CDR3 length is 16 residues. Looked up from germline, CDR1 is MNHEY and CDR2 is SMNVEV (reference sequence). The CDR3 coding sequence is TGTGCCAGCAGATGGGGGGACAGCTTTGGGGACACTGAAGCTTTCTTT. Protein product: CASRWGDSFGDTEAFF.

This chain joins TRBV27 and TRBJ2-7, with TRBD1 matching over 7 bases. This CDR3 spans 15 amino acids. Unmatched junction bases numbered 9, after V lost 5 bases and J lost 2 bases. CDR1 is MNHEY, CDR2 SMNVEV, per germline (reference sequence). The CDR3 spells CASSPGSQGAYEQYF. DNA of the CDR3: TGTGCCAGCAGTCCCGGTTCGCAGGGGGCCTACGAGCAGTACTTC.

Only a few counts were recorded for this clonotype. The gene calls are TRBV7-9 and TRBJ1-1; 7 nucleotides align to TRBD1. The J segment lost 5 bases and the V segment lost 3 bases, leaving 3 bases of the junction unmatched. The CDR3 spans 13 residues. CDR1 and CDR2 from the germline V gene are SEHNR and FQNEAQ (reference sequence). CDR3 loop: CASSFDRVTEAFF. The CDR3 DNA reads TGTGCCAGCAGCTTCGACAGGGTGACTGAAGCTTTCTTT.

This clonotype was seen a few times. The genes are TRBV12-3 or TRBV12-4 and TRBJ2-3, with TRBD2 matching over 12 bases. V was clipped by 1 base and J by 0 bases; unmatched bases: 5. This CDR3 comprises 18 residues. The chain's CDR3 is CASSLGRTSGASTDTQYF. The CDR3 coding sequence is TGTGCCAGCAGTTTAGGCCGGACTAGCGGGGCTAGCACAGATACGCAGTATTTT.